This entry is about one T cell receptor beta chain. Its antigen is not identified. The data belong to a study of cytomegalovirus exposure and HLA in healthy donors. General observations from the study: A later analysis showed TCR association rates differing by HLA locus, peaking at DRB1 and lowest at HLA-C. Highly shared sequence variants in one cluster were likely a sequencing artifact. In vitro assays verified that three CMV-associated chains recognized CMV antigens specifically. Exclusion applied to some V segments, including TRBV6-2 and TRBV6-3, as they were indistinguishable.

PCR employed 60 Vbeta and 13 Jbeta primers. Profiling relied on immunoSEQ multiplex PCR, and the TCRdb table lists in-frame clones only, not all of them. In the table there are around 150,000 clones, 77% of which are singletons. Germline V gene data show CDR1 as SGDLS and CDR2 as YYNGEE. The CDR3 loop spans 15 amino acids. With 4 bases removed from V and 0 bases from J, the gap between germline ends came to 11 bases. The chain has TRBV9 and TRBJ2-1; unclear D gene. The receptor comes from a man between 45 and 60 years old in good health and CMV-seropositive. Sequencing input: PBMCs. The CDR3 sequence is CASSSFLSSYNEQFF. The CDR3 coding sequence is TGTGCCAGCAGCTCTTTCCTAAGCTCCTACAATGAGCAGTTCTTC.